Included here is one TCR beta chain sequence, with context. Antigen: not known. Libraries were prepared by immunoSEQ multiplex PCR; TCRdb keeps only in-frame clonotypes and omits some of them. Of around 50,000 clones listed, 85% to 90% are singletons. Indicated time point: week 35, safety follow-up. All doses held 300 ug of mutant IDH1 20-mer peptide, with topical imiquimod. The CDR3 is 11 amino acids. CDR1 and CDR2 from the germline V gene are MDHEN and SYDVKM. V lost 7 bases and J 4 bases, leaving 7 bases between the germline ends. This entry comes from a study of a mutant IDH1 vaccine in newly diagnosed glioma.

The sample consisted of PBMCs, taken from a glioma patient whose treatment included an IDH1 peptide vaccine. The TCR comes from a middle-aged woman with glioma. The gene calls are TRBV28 and TRBJ2-5; D is ambiguous. The CDR3, as DNA: TGTGCCAGCAAGTCAATAGAGACCCAGTACTTC. It codes for CASKSIETQYF.